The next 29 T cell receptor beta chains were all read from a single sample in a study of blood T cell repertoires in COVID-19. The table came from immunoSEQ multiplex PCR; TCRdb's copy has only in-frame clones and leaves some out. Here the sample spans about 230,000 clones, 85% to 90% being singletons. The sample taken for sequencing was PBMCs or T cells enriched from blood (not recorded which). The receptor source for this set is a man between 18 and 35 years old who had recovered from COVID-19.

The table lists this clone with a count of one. The CDR3 is CASTAGIPAASTGELFF. DNA of the CDR3: TGTGCCAGTACAGCAGGAATTCCAGCGGCCAGCACCGGGGAGCTGTTTTTT. This sequence joins TRBV19 and TRBJ2-2; the D gene is possibly TRBD2 (5 bases). The CDR3 extends over 17 amino acids. V lost 7 bases and J 4 bases, leaving 22 bases between the germline ends. Germline CDR1 LNHDA, CDR2 SQIVND (reference sequence).

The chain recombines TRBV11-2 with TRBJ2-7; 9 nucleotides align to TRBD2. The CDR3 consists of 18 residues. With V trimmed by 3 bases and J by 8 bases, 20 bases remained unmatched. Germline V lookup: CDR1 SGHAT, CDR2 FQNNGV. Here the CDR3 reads CASSFTAASGTSSTQQYF. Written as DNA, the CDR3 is TGTGCCAGCAGCTTTACAGCGGCCTCCGGGACTAGCTCTACTCAGCAGTACTTC.

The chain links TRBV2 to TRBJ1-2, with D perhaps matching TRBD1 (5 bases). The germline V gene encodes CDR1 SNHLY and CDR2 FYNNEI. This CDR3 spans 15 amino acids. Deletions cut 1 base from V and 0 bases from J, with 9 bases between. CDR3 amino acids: CASSEGQGPNYGYTF. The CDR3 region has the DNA TGTGCCAGCAGTGAAGGGCAGGGCCCTAACTATGGCTACACCTTC. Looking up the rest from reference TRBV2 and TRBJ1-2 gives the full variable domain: EPEVTQTPSHQVTQMGQEVILRCVPISNHLYFYWYRQILGQKVEFLVSFYNNEISEKSEIFDDQFSVERPDGSNFTLKIRSTKLEDSAMYFCASSEGQGPNYGYTFGSGTRLTVV.

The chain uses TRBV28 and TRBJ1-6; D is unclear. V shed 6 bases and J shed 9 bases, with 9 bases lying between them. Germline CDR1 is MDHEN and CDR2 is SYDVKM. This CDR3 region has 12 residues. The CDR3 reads CASSLPGSPLHF. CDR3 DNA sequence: TGTGCCAGCAGCCTCCCGGGTTCACCCCTCCACTTT.

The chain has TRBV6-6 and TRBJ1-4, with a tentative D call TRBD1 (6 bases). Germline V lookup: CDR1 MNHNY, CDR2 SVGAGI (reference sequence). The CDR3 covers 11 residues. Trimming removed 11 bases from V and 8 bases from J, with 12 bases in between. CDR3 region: CAVDSKEKLFF. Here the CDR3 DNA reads TGTGCCGTGGACAGTAAGGAAAAACTGTTTTTT.

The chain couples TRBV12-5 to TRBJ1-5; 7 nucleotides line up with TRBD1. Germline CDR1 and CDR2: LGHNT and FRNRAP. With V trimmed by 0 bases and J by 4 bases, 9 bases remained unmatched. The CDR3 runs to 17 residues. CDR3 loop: CASGLVDLGTANQPQHF. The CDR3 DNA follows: TGTGCTAGTGGTTTGGTAGATTTGGGGACAGCTAATCAGCCCCAGCATTTT.

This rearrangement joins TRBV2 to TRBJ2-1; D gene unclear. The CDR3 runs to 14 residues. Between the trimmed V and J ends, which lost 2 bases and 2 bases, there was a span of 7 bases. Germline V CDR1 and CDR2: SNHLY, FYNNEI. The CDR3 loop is CASSEQSAYNEQFF. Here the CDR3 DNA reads TGTGCCAGCAGTGAACAGTCTGCCTACAATGAGCAGTTCTTC. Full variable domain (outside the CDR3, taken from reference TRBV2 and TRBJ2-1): EPEVTQTPSHQVTQMGQEVILRCVPISNHLYFYWYRQILGQKVEFLVSFYNNEISEKSEIFDDQFSVERPDGSNFTLKIRSTKLEDSAMYFCASSEQSAYNEQFFGPGTRLTVL.

CDR3 region: CATSQRGTSSYEQYF. The CDR3 nucleotides are TGTGCCACGTCCCAGAGGGGGACAAGCTCCTACGAGCAGTACTTC. The chain employs TRBV24-1 and TRBJ2-7, with D maybe TRBD1 (6 bases). The CDR3 is 15 residues long. CDR1 and CDR2 from the germline V gene are KGHDR and SFDVKD. Trimming removed 10 bases at V and 0 bases at J, with 18 bases between.

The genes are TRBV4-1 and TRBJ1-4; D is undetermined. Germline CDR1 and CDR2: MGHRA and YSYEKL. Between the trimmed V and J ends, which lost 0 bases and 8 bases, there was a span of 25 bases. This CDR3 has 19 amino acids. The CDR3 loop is CASSQDSVGEGLIAEKLFF. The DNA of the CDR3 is TGCGCCAGCAGCCAAGACTCGGTCGGGGAGGGTTTGATTGCAGAAAAACTGTTTTTT.

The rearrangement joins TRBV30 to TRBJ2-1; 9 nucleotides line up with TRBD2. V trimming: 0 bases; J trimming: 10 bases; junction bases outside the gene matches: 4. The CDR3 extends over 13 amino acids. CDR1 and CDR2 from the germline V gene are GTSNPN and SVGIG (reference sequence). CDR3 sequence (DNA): TGTGCCTGGAGTGTAGCGGGGGGCCTCGAGCAGTTCTTC. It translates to CAWSVAGGLEQFF.

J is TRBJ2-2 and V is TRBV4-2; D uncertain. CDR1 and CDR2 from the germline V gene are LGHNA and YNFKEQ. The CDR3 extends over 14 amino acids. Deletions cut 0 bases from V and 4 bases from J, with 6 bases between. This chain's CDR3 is CASSQDTPTGELFF. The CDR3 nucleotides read TGTGCCAGCAGCCAAGATACACCCACCGGGGAGCTGTTTTTT.

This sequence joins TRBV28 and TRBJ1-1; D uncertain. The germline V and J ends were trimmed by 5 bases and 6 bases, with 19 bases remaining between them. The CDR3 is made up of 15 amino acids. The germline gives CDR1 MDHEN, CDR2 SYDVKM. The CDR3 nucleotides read TGTGCCAGCAGTACTGTTTTTCGGGGTTACTCTGAAGCTTTCTTT. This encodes CASSTVFRGYSEAFF.

CDR3 sequence reads: CASSFGVGETQYF. The CDR3 DNA reads TGTGCCAGCAGTTTCGGGGTGGGGGAGACCCAGTACTTC. The chain links TRBV12-3 or TRBV12-4 to TRBJ2-5; a possible D gene is TRBD2 (5 bases). This CDR3 contains 13 residues. V was pared by 3 bases and J by 5 bases, with 10 bases between.

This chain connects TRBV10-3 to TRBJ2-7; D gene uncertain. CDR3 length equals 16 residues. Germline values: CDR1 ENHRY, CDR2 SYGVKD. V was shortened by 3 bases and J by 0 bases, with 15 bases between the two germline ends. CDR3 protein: CAISDSLGRSSYEQYF. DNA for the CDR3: TGTGCCATCAGTGATAGCTTAGGCAGAAGCTCCTACGAGCAGTACTTC.

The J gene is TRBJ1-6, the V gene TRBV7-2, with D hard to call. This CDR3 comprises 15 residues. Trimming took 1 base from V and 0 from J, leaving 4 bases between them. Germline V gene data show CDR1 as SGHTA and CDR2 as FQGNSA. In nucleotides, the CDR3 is TGTGCCAGCAGCTTAGGGAGCTCCTATAATTCACCCCTCCACTTT. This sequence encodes CASSLGSSYNSPLHF.

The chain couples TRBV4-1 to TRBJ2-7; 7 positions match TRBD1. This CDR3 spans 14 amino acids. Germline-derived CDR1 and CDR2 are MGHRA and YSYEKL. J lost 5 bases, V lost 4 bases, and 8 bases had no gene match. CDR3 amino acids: CASSPRQGVNEQYF. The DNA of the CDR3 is TGCGCCAGCAGCCCCCGCCAGGGGGTGAACGAGCAGTACTTC.

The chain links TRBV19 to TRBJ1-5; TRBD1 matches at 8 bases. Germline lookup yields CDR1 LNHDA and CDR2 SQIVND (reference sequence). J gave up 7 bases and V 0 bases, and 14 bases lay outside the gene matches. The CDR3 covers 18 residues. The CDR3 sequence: CASSIDSDREFLWQPQHF. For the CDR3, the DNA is TGTGCCAGTAGTATAGATTCGGACAGGGAATTTTTATGGCAGCCCCAGCATTTT.

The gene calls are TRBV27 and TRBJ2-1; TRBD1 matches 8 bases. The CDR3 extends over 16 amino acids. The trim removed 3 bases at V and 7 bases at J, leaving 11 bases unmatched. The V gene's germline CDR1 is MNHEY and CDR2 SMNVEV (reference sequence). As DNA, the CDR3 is TGTGCCAGCAGTTTCTCTCCGCCTCGGACAGGGAATGAGCAGTTCTTC. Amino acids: CASSFSPPRTGNEQFF.

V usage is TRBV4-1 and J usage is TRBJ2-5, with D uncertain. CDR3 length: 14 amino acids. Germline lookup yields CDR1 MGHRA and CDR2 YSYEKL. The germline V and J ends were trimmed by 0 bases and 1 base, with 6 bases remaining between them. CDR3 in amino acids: CASSQDGIQETQYF. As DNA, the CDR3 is TGCGCCAGCAGCCAAGATGGCATCCAAGAGACCCAGTACTTC.

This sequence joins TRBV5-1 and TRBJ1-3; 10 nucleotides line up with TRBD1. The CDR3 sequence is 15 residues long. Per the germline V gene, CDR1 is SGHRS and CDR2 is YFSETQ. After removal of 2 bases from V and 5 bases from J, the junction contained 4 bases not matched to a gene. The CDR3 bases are TGCGCCAGCAGCTTAGGACAGGGGGAACGAAACACCATATATTTT. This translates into CASSLGQGERNTIYF.

CDR3 amino acids: CASTGPTGELFF. The CDR3, as DNA: TGTGCCAGTACGGGTCCTACCGGGGAGCTGTTTTTT. The J gene is TRBJ2-2, the V gene TRBV19; D is ambiguous. This CDR3 has 12 residues. Germline CDR1 is LNHDA and CDR2 is SQIVND (reference sequence). Between the trimmed V and J ends, which lost 7 bases and 5 bases, there was a span of 8 bases.

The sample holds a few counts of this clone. The CDR3 region has the DNA TGTGCCTGGAGGACAGGGGGATACACTGAAGCTTTCTTT. This codes for CAWRTGGYTEAFF. This chain links TRBV30 with TRBJ1-1; 9 bases agree with TRBD1. CDR1 GTSNPN and CDR2 SVGIG come from the germline V gene (reference sequence). V gave up 3 bases and J gave up 3 bases; unmatched junction bases: 2. The CDR3 contains 13 residues.

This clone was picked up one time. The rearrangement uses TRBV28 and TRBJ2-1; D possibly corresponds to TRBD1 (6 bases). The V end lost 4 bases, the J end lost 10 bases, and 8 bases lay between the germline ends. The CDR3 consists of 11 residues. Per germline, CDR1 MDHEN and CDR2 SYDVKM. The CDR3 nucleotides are TGTGCCAGCAGTTATAGGGGGGAGCAGTTCTTC. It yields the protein CASSYRGEQFF.

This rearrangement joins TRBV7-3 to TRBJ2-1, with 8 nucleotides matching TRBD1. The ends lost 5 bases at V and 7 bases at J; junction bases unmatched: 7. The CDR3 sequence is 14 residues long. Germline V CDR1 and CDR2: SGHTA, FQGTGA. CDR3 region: CASSAGQGSNEQFF. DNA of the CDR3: TGTGCCAGCAGCGCCGGACAGGGAAGTAATGAGCAGTTCTTC.

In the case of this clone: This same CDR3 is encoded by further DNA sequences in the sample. DNA for the CDR3: TGTGCCAGCAGCTTGCGGGGCATCTCTGGAAACACCATATATTTT. Translated: CASSLRGISGNTIYF. The V gene is TRBV7-9, the J gene TRBJ1-3; D may be TRBD1 (5 bases). The CDR3 totals 15 residues. The germline gives CDR1 SEHNR, CDR2 FQNEAQ (reference sequence). V gave up 3 bases and J gave up 0 bases, with 9 bases separating them.

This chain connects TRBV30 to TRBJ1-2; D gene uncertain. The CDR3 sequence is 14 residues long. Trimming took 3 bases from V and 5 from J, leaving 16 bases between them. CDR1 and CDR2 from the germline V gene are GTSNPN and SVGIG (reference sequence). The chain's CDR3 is CAWSVEVVGYGYTF. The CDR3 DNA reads TGTGCCTGGAGCGTGGAGGTGGTTGGGTATGGCTACACCTTC.

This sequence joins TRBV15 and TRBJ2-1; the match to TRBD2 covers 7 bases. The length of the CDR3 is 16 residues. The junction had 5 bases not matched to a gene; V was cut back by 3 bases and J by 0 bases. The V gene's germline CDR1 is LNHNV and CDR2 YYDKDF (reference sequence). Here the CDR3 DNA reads TGTGCCACCAGCAGGTCGGGCGGGAGCTCCTACAATGAGCAGTTCTTC. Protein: CATSRSGGSSYNEQFF.

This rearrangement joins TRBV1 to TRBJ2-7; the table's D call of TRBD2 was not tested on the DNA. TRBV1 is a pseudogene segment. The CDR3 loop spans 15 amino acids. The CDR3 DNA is TGCACCAGCAGCCAAGATATAGGGAGCTCCTACGAGCAGTACTTC. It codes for CTSSQDIGSSYEQYF.

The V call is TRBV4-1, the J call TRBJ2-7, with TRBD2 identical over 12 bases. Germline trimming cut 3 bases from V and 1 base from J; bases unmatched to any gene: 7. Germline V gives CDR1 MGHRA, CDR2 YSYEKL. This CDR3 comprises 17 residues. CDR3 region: CASSHLPGLAGSYEQYF. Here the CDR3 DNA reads TGCGCCAGCAGCCACCTCCCGGGACTAGCGGGTTCCTACGAGCAGTACTTC.